This record concerns one T cell receptor (beta chain) sequence. Trimming cost V 2 bases and J 7 bases, with 15 bases left between them. This CDR3 is 15 amino acids long. Germline V gives CDR1 LGHNA, CDR2 YSLEER. In the source study's methods: Estimated nucleated cell counts came from reference gene primer amplification. The data were produced by immunoSEQ multiplex PCR, yet TCRdb's version contains in-frame clones alone and is incomplete. V and J calls and clone size come straight from that table; D and trimming were deduced from the DNA. The sample holds around 150,000 clones; under 85% are singletons and the top ten take roughly 3.6%. These data are taken from a study of blood T cell repertoires in COVID-19. Whole-study context: Both acute and convalescent COVID-19 samples were obtained from the United States, Italy and Spain. T cells, B-cell-depleted T cells, or PBMCs provided the cDNA or gDNA that served as material.

This chain uses TRBV4-3 with TRBJ2-4, with a weak D call TRBD2 (6 bases). The receptor comes from a woman aged 80 or over with acute or convalescent COVID-19. Material for sequencing was peripheral blood. The CDR3 region has the DNA TGCGCCAGCAGCCAACAAGAGGGTGCGGGGAACATTCAGTACTTC. Amino acids: CASSQQEGAGNIQYF.